These T cell receptor beta chains were read from a single sample in a study of blood T cell repertoires in COVID-19. Generated by immunoSEQ multiplex PCR, the TCRdb table keeps only in-frame clones and is missing some. The sample comprises under 150,000 clones, approximately 88% of which are singletons, and 28% rests with the top ten. Sequencing was performed on peripheral blood. The receptors were gathered from a human donor in a cohort sampled during active COVID-19. Both conserved end residues are part of each CDR3. D genes are given only for firm matches. Size tells how often a clone was seen (once, few, many) or the class of an expanded clone, and some rows leave it out.

CDR3 DNA: TGTGCCAGCAGCTTAACCTTCCAAGAGACCCAGTACTTC
CDR3 protein: CASSLTFQETQYF
V gene: TRBV7-3
D gene: -
clone size: -
J gene: TRBJ2-5

CDR3 DNA: TGTGCCAGCAGCTTGGGGCATAGCAATCAGCCCCAGCATTTT
CDR3 protein: CASSLGHSNQPQHF
V gene: TRBV5-8
D gene: -
clone size: -
J gene: TRBJ1-5

CDR3 DNA: TGCAGCGCCCGGGACAGCCTCTACGAGCAGTACTTC
CDR3 protein: CSARDSLYEQYF
V gene: TRBV29-1
D gene: TRBD1
clone size: -
J gene: TRBJ2-7

CDR3 DNA: TGTGCCAGCAGCGTTAGCGGGAGCACAGATACGCAGTATTTT
CDR3 protein: CASSVSGSTDTQYF
V gene: TRBV9
D gene: TRBD2
clone size: once
J gene: TRBJ2-3

CDR3 DNA: TGTGCCAGCAGGGTTTCCTCTGGAAACACCATATATTTT
CDR3 protein: CASRVSSGNTIYF
V gene: TRBV19
D gene: -
clone size: few
J gene: TRBJ1-3

CDR3 DNA: TGCGCCAGCAGCATGGGACTGGAAGGTGAACTGTTTTTT
CDR3 protein: CASSMGLEGELFF
V gene: TRBV5-1
D gene: -
clone size: -
J gene: TRBJ1-4

CDR3 DNA: TGTGCCATCAGTGAAGGGACTGATTTCTACGAGCAGTACTTC
CDR3 protein: CAISEGTDFYEQYF
V gene: TRBV10-3
D gene: -
clone size: -
J gene: TRBJ2-7

CDR3 DNA: TGTGCCAGCAGCCAAGAACGAGGGACCCAGTACTTC
CDR3 protein: CASSQERGTQYF
V gene: TRBV4-2
D gene: -
clone size: -
J gene: TRBJ2-5

CDR3 DNA: TGTGCCAGCAGCCAAGAGACAGTCACTATCTACAATGAGCAGTTCTTC
CDR3 protein: CASSQETVTIYNEQFF
V gene: TRBV14
D gene: -
clone size: -
J gene: TRBJ2-1

CDR3 DNA: TGCGCCAGCAGCCAAGAGTTCCGGGCCAAAAACATTCAGTACTTC
CDR3 protein: CASSQEFRAKNIQYF
V gene: TRBV4-1
D gene: -
clone size: -
J gene: TRBJ2-4

CDR3 DNA: TGCAGCGTTGAACTGGACAGGGACATTCAGTACTTC
CDR3 protein: CSVELDRDIQYF
V gene: TRBV29-1
D gene: TRBD1
clone size: -
J gene: TRBJ2-4

CDR3 DNA: TGTGCCAGCAGTTACTCCGGGACAGGGGGCTTCGAGCAGTACTTC
CDR3 protein: CASSYSGTGGFEQYF
V gene: TRBV6-5
D gene: TRBD1
clone size: -
J gene: TRBJ2-7